A single sample is the source of the 11 T cell receptor beta chains below, sequenced in a study of blood T cell repertoires in COVID-19. Only in-frame clones appear in the TCRdb table, and some are missing; sequencing was by immunoSEQ multiplex PCR. The data show over 85,000 clones, roughly 83% seen once. The sample was peripheral blood. Receptor source: a human donor in a cohort sampled during active COVID-19.

The CDR3, as DNA: TGCAGTGCTAGTCCGCGGGGTCCGGGGGAGTTCTTC. It yields the protein CSASPRGPGEFF. The chain has TRBV20-1 and TRBJ2-1; D is possibly TRBD2 (6 bases). Germline CDR1 reads DFQATT; CDR2 reads SNEGSKA (reference sequence). Trimming cost V 3 bases and J 14 bases, with 17 bases left between them. The CDR3 runs 12 residues.

There are a few counts of this clone. V gene TRBV3-1 (or the pseudogene TRBV3-2) combines with J gene TRBJ1-3; weak D call: TRBD1 (5 bases). The CDR3 has 16 amino acids. Germline V CDR1 and CDR2: LGHDT, YNNKEL (reference sequence). Trimming took off 2 bases at V and 1 base at J, with 12 bases between the two ends. CDR3 sequence reads: CASSQSTGRSGNTIYF. CDR3 in DNA: TGTGCCAGCAGCCAAAGCACAGGTCGGTCTGGAAACACCATATATTTT.

This clone was recorded only once. The rearrangement joins TRBV19 to TRBJ2-1; D not resolved. V lost 7 bases and J 0 bases, leaving 7 bases between the germline ends. This CDR3 spans 13 amino acids. Germline CDR1 LNHDA, CDR2 SQIVND (reference sequence). CDR3 in DNA: TGTGCCAGTAAACCTATCTCCTACAATGAGCAGTTCTTC. It is translated as CASKPISYNEQFF. Looking up the rest from reference TRBV19 and TRBJ2-1 gives the full variable domain: DGGITQSPKYLFRKEGQNVTLSCEQNLNHDAMYWYRQDPGQGLRLIYYSQIVNDFQKGDIAEGYSVSREKKESFPLTVTSAQKNPTAFYLCASKPISYNEQFFGPGTRLTVL.

This clone was picked up many times. The J gene is TRBJ1-2, the V gene TRBV2, with D tentatively TRBD1 (5 bases). V was trimmed by 7 bases and J by 3 bases, leaving 18 bases between them. Germline V gene data show CDR1 as SNHLY and CDR2 as FYNNEI. This CDR3 spans 15 amino acids. CDR3: CASMGQGPVYYGYTF. DNA of the CDR3: TGTGCCAGCATGGGGCAGGGCCCGGTCTACTATGGCTACACCTTC. Full variable domain (rest looked up from reference TRBV2 and TRBJ1-2): EPEVTQTPSHQVTQMGQEVILRCVPISNHLYFYWYRQILGQKVEFLVSFYNNEISEKSEIFDDQFSVERPDGSNFTLKIRSTKLEDSAMYFCASMGQGPVYYGYTFGSGTRLTVV.

CDR3 protein: CASSKVAGVGRNEQFF. Here the CDR3 DNA reads TGTGCCAGCAGCAAAGTTGCGGGAGTAGGTAGAAATGAGCAGTTCTTC. The V call is TRBV21-1, the J call TRBJ2-1; no DNA check was done on the table's D call, TRBD2. TRBV21-1 counts as a pseudogene. The CDR3 is made up of 16 amino acids.

The rearrangement links TRBV7-9 to TRBJ2-1; D call uncertain. The CDR3 totals 14 residues. Trimming cost V 1 base and J 8 bases, with 12 bases left between them. Germline loops: CDR1 SEHNR, CDR2 FQNEAQ (reference sequence). CDR3 loop: CASSLGLGLDEQFF. In nucleotides, the CDR3 is TGTGCCAGCAGCTTAGGTTTGGGCCTGGATGAGCAGTTCTTC.

The rearrangement joins TRBV11-2 to TRBJ1-5, with unresolved D. Trimming removed 5 bases at V and 0 bases at J, with 5 bases between. The germline V gene has CDR1 SGHAT and CDR2 FQNNGV. The CDR3 sequence is 13 residues long. CDR3 in amino acids: CASSIHSNQPQHF. For the CDR3, the DNA is TGTGCCAGCAGCATTCATAGCAATCAGCCCCAGCATTTT.

The chain has TRBV11-2 and TRBJ2-3; no firm D call. In germline, CDR1 is SGHAT, CDR2 FQNNGV. V lost 1 base to trimming and J lost 1 base, with 15 bases between them. The CDR3 loop spans 17 amino acids. The chain's CDR3 is CASSLGLENEGTDTQYF. The CDR3 nucleotides are TGTGCCAGCAGCTTAGGTTTGGAGAACGAAGGCACAGATACGCAGTATTTT.

J is TRBJ2-7 and V is TRBV7-3; 11 bases are a match to TRBD2. This CDR3 comprises 14 residues. The ends lost 3 bases at V and 4 bases at J; junction bases unmatched: 2. In germline, CDR1 is SGHTA, CDR2 FQGTGA. The CDR3 bases are TGTGCCAGCAGCTTGCCTAGCGGGAGGTACGAGCAGTACTTC. Its translation is CASSLPSGRYEQYF.

The chain employs TRBV24-1 and TRBJ2-2, with TRBD1 as a possible D gene (6 bases). Per the germline V gene, CDR1 is KGHDR and CDR2 is SFDVKD. The CDR3 is 15 residues long. V dropped 7 bases and J dropped 2 bases, with 13 bases sitting between them. For the CDR3, the DNA is TGTGCCACCAGCAATATAGGGGGAAACACCGGGGAGCTGTTTTTT. Translated, it gives CATSNIGGNTGELFF.

This clone was observed once. The chain has TRBV6-2 or TRBV6-3 and TRBJ2-1; 11 nucleotides line up with TRBD2. The V and J ends lost 0 bases and 6 bases, in that order; junction bases with no gene match: 1. The CDR3 contains 15 residues. Germline V lookup: CDR1 MNHEY, CDR2 SVGEGT. The CDR3 region has the DNA TGTGCCAGCAGTTACTCAACTAGCGGGAGCAATGAGCAGTTCTTC. It translates to CASSYSTSGSNEQFF.